What follows describes a single TCR beta chain. The antigen is not known. This sample was taken from a study of CD8+ T cells in alopecia areata. Study at large: Severity in treated patients was scored by percentage of scalp area affected. General study results and limits: Affected lesional scalp, above all in alopecia totalis/universalis, was more clonal than normal scalp.

Described treatment: oral pan-JAK inhibitor, 5-10 mg twice daily. The CDR3 has 14 residues. Trimming stripped 1 base from V and 10 bases from J, with 16 bases between. The germline V gene has CDR1 SEHNR and CDR2 FQNEAQ (reference sequence). cDNA reverse transcribed from extracted RNA served as the sequencing template. Libraries were prepared by immunoSEQ multiplex PCR; TCRdb keeps only in-frame clonotypes and omits some of them. The repertoire holds around 300,000 clones, with roughly 63% as singletons. The receptor comes from a human donor with alopecia areata. The chain joins TRBV7-9 to TRBJ1-2, with TRBD1 as a possible D gene (6 bases). The source material was CD4+ T cells sorted from blood, sampled between weeks 51 and 52, from a patient treated with tofacitinib. CDR3 sequence reads: CASSLDQGLGDYTF. As DNA, the CDR3 is TGTGCCAGCAGCTTAGACCAGGGGTTAGGTGACTACACCTTC.